These T cell receptor beta chains were read from a single sample in a study of cytomegalovirus exposure and HLA in healthy donors. The assay was immunoSEQ multiplex PCR, and TCRdb's table has in-frame clones only and misses some. The sample carries under 75,000 clones, roughly two thirds recorded once. Sequencing was carried out using PBMCs. The receptors stem from a man aged 40-49 years in good health and CMV-seropositive. CDR3s include the opening cysteine and the closing phenylalanine or tryptophan. The order of the fields is V gene, D gene, clone size, J gene, CDR3 DNA, CDR3 protein. The D gene is left open where the match is weak. Size is stated for part of the rows, as once, few or many counts, or as a class when the clone is expanded.

TRBV19,-,few,TRBJ2-6,TGTGCCAGTACGGGGGATGCTGGGGCCAACGTCCTGACTTTC,CASTGDAGANVLTF
TRBV19,TRBD1,few,TRBJ2-3,TGTGCCAGTAGCTGGAGACAGGGGGCCACAGATACGCAGTATTTT,CASSWRQGATDTQYF
TRBV28,TRBD1,few,TRBJ1-2,TGTGCCAGCAGGCCCAACAGGGGGCTTGGCTACACCTTC,CASRPNRGLGYTF
TRBV7-2,-,-,TRBJ1-5,TGTGCCAGCAGCTTAGTGCCAGACAATCAGCCCCAGCATTTT,CASSLVPDNQPQHF
TRBV7-8,-,-,TRBJ2-7,TGTGCCAGCAGCGTACCGGGATTACAAATCTACGAGCAGTACTTC,CASSVPGLQIYEQYF
TRBV7-9,-,-,TRBJ1-2,TGTGCCAGCAGAGTAGCGGAGGCACCAGCACTCTATGGCTACACCTTC,CASRVAEAPALYGYTF
TRBV5-1,TRBD2,-,TRBJ2-5,TGCGCCAGCAGCTTGGGACTAGCGGCACCAACTTTTCAAGAGACCCAGTACTTC,CASSLGLAAPTFQETQYF
TRBV5-1,-,few,TRBJ2-3,TGCGCCAGCAGCTTGGCCCCTAGCGATAGCACAGATACGCAGTATTTT,CASSLAPSDSTDTQYF
TRBV7-2,TRBD2,-,TRBJ2-3,TGTGCCAGCAGCCCCGCTGCGGGGGTCAGCACAGATACGCAGTATTTT,CASSPAAGVSTDTQYF
TRBV15,-,-,TRBJ1-6,TGTGCCACCAGCAGGGTCCGGGGTCAGTTAAATTCACCCCTCCACTTT,CATSRVRGQLNSPLHF
TRBV5-4,-,-,TRBJ2-7,TGTGCCAGCAGCACCGACAACTCCTACGAGCAGTACTTC,CASSTDNSYEQYF
TRBV19,TRBD1,-,TRBJ1-2,TGTGCCAGTAGTATACCGCGACAGGGATGGCGCGGCTACACCTTC,CASSIPRQGWRGYTF
TRBV4-1,TRBD2,once,TRBJ2-3,TGCGCCAGCAGCCAAACTAGCGGGGGAGGAGATACGCAGTATTTT,CASSQTSGGGDTQYF
TRBV5-1,-,-,TRBJ2-7,TGCGCCAGCAGCTTGGACGTCCGGGATCCCTACGAGCAGTACTTC,CASSLDVRDPYEQYF
TRBV25-1,TRBD2,few,TRBJ2-7,TGTGCCAGCAGTGGACGGGGGGAACCCAACCACGAGCAGTACTTC,CASSGRGEPNHEQYF
TRBV4-3,TRBD2,-,TRBJ2-7,TGCGCCAGCAGCCCAAGGACTAGCGGGAGCGGGCAGTACTTC,CASSPRTSGSGQYF
TRBV5-6,-,-,TRBJ2-4,TGTGCCAGCAGCGTGACTAGTGCGGGTCAGTACTTC,CASSVTSAGQYF
TRBV18,-,-,TRBJ1-4,TGTGCCAGCTCACCAGCGGCAGTTGGTTTTGACGTCGGAACAACTAATGAAAAACTGTTTTTT,CASSPAAVGFDVGTTNEKLFF
TRBV5-4,TRBD1,-,TRBJ1-6,TGTGCCAGCAGTCGAGACAGGGACGATTCACCCCTCCACTTT,CASSRDRDDSPLHF
TRBV7-3,-,-,TRBJ2-7,TGTGCCAGCAGCGCGCGGGAAGCGCCGGACGAGCAGTACTTC,CASSAREAPDEQYF
TRBV11-2,-,-,TRBJ2-7,TGTGCCAGCAGCTTAGCGTCCTACGAGCAGTACTTC,CASSLASYEQYF
TRBV6-5,TRBD1,-,TRBJ2-2,TGTGCCAGCAGCTCGGGACAGTTCACCGGGGAGCTGTTTTTT,CASSSGQFTGELFF
TRBV27,-,-,TRBJ2-1,TGTGCCAGCAGTTTCGCGACAGGACCCAATGAGCAGTTCTTC,CASSFATGPNEQFF
TRBV6-1,-,-,TRBJ2-3,TGTGCCAGCAATCGAGACAGGCGCACAGATACGCAGTATTTT,CASNRDRRTDTQYF
TRBV9,TRBD2,-,TRBJ2-7,TGTGCCAGCAGCGTGGAAGTCGGGGGGGGCTCCTACGAGCAGTACTTC,CASSVEVGGGSYEQYF
TRBV29-1,-,-,TRBJ2-3,TGCAGCGCTGTGGAGACCCTGAGGGTTGATACGCAGTATTTT,CSAVETLRVDTQYF
TRBV4-1,TRBD1,-,TRBJ1-2,TGCGCCAGCAGCCAAGCCGCCGACAGGGGGGTTCTATATGGCTACACCTTC,CASSQAADRGVLYGYTF
TRBV7-8,-,-,TRBJ1-2,TGTGCCAGCAGCAAACAGGTTAACTATGGCTACACCTTC,CASSKQVNYGYTF
TRBV7-6,-,-,TRBJ1-4,TGTGCCAGCAGCTTGGGTAGGGGAGGGTATGAAAAACTGTTTTTT,CASSLGRGGYEKLFF
TRBV11-2,-,-,TRBJ2-2,TGTGCCAGCAGCCCCGATCTCAGATACACCGGGGAGCTGTTTTTT,CASSPDLRYTGELFF
TRBV7-2,TRBD2,-,TRBJ2-7,TGTGCCAGCAGCCCCGAACTAGCGGGAGGGCCATTCTACGAGCAGTACTTC,CASSPELAGGPFYEQYF
TRBV6-6,TRBD1,-,TRBJ2-7,TGTGCCAGCAGTGGACAGGGGGTTGGCGAGCAGTACTTC,CASSGQGVGEQYF
TRBV30,TRBD1,-,TRBJ1-2,TGTGCCTCAACAGGGGTTGGTTATGGCTACACCTTC,CASTGVGYGYTF
TRBV4-3,TRBD1,medium-sized,TRBJ1-4,TGCGCCAGCAGCCAAGCTACAGGGGGCGGCTATGAAAAACTGTTTTTT,CASSQATGGGYEKLFF
TRBV6-6,TRBD2,-,TRBJ2-7,TGTGCCAGCAGTTACACGGGACTAGCGGGGTCTGAGCAGTACTTC,CASSYTGLAGSEQYF
TRBV6-1,-,few,TRBJ1-6,TGTGCCAGCAGTGAGACAGCCAATTCACCCCTCCACTTT,CASSETANSPLHF
TRBV19,TRBD1,-,TRBJ1-5,TGTGCCAGTAGTATAGATGGGACAGGGGATCAGCCCCAGCATTTT,CASSIDGTGDQPQHF
TRBV2,-,-,TRBJ2-1,TGTGCCAGCAGAAAACTAGCAATCTCCTACAATGAGCAGTTCTTC,CASRKLAISYNEQFF
TRBV30,-,-,TRBJ2-1,TGTGCCTGGAGCGAATTGAGCTCCTACAATGAGCAGTTCTTC,CAWSELSSYNEQFF
TRBV29-1,TRBD1,-,TRBJ1-2,TGCAGCGTTGGGGAACAGGGGGGAAACTATGGCTACACCTTC,CSVGEQGGNYGYTF
TRBV7-8,TRBD2,-,TRBJ2-5,TGTGCCAGCAGCTTAGCCGGGACTAGCGGGAGATGGGGGACCCAGTACTTC,CASSLAGTSGRWGTQYF
TRBV5-1,TRBD2,few,TRBJ2-5,TGCGCCAGCAGCTTGCGGGAGCGGGGGGGAGAGACCCAGTACTTC,CASSLRERGGETQYF
TRBV25-1,-,-,TRBJ2-7,TGTGCCAGCAGTGAATCCGGCGGGAAGGGCGATCCTTACGAGCAGTACTTC,CASSESGGKGDPYEQYF
TRBV5-6,-,-,TRBJ1-1,TGTGCCAGCAGCCCGGACAAGTACACTGAAGCTTTCTTT,CASSPDKYTEAFF
TRBV4-1,TRBD1,-,TRBJ1-2,TGCGCCAGCAGCCCTCAGGGGGTAGGTGGCTACACCTTC,CASSPQGVGGYTF
TRBV2,-,-,TRBJ1-5,TGTGCCAGCAGTTGGGGCAGGGAGGGGGATCAGCCCCAGCATTTT,CASSWGREGDQPQHF
TRBV7-2,TRBD2,-,TRBJ2-5,TGTGCCAGCAGCTTAATAGCGGGGGTGGAGACCCAGTACTTC,CASSLIAGVETQYF
TRBV30,-,-,TRBJ2-7,TGTGCCTGGAGTGTACCCGTTCTGACAGTGAGCTACGAGCAGTACTTC,CAWSVPVLTVSYEQYF
TRBV2,-,few,TRBJ1-4,TGTGCCAGCAGGAATGGAGGGGTTTCTAATGAAAAACTGTTTTTT,CASRNGGVSNEKLFF
TRBV11-2,TRBD1,-,TRBJ2-7,TGTGCCAGCAGCCAGGACAGGGCCCACGAGCAGTACTTC,CASSQDRAHEQYF
TRBV9,-,-,TRBJ2-7,TGTGCCAGCAGCCCTGGGACAATGCACTACGAGCAGTACTTC,CASSPGTMHYEQYF
TRBV7-8,-,few,TRBJ1-6,TGTGCCAGCAGCTTCGAGACAGCGCCTAATTCACCCCTCCACTTT,CASSFETAPNSPLHF
TRBV6-5,TRBD2,-,TRBJ2-5,TGTGCCAGCAGGCGCGGGGGGGCCGAGGAGACCCAGTACTTC,CASRRGGAEETQYF
TRBV6-5,-,few,TRBJ2-5,TGTGCCAGCAGTTACTCGTGGGGCTCAGAGACCCAGTACTTC,CASSYSWGSETQYF
TRBV7-6,-,-,TRBJ1-2,TGTGCCAGCAGCTTAGCGCAGGGTCCAGCTACTAACTATGGCTACACCTTC,CASSLAQGPATNYGYTF